This T cell receptor beta chain was recovered during a study of blood T cell repertoires in COVID-19. At the level of the study: In each case, the material was cDNA or gDNA derived from T cells, B-cell-depleted T cells, or PBMCs.

As processed by the authors: Nucleated cell number was recorded as an estimate derived from reference gene primer amplification. Sequenced by immunoSEQ multiplex PCR; TCRdb stores in-frame clones only, minus some. That table is the source of V, J and clone size, and D and trimming were worked out from the DNA. The repertoire holds around 41,000 clones, with 88% as singletons. V shed 5 bases and J shed 2 bases, with 11 bases lying between them. Germline lookup yields CDR1 MNHEY and CDR2 SMNVEV (reference sequence). The CDR3 extends over 14 amino acids. This chain connects TRBV27 to TRBJ2-3; maybe TRBD1 (5 bases). The receptor comes from a human donor in a cohort sampled during active COVID-19. Sequences were obtained from peripheral blood. This CDR3 is CASSPQTVTDTQYF. The DNA of the CDR3 is TGTGCCAGCAGTCCCCAGACAGTCACAGATACGCAGTATTTT.